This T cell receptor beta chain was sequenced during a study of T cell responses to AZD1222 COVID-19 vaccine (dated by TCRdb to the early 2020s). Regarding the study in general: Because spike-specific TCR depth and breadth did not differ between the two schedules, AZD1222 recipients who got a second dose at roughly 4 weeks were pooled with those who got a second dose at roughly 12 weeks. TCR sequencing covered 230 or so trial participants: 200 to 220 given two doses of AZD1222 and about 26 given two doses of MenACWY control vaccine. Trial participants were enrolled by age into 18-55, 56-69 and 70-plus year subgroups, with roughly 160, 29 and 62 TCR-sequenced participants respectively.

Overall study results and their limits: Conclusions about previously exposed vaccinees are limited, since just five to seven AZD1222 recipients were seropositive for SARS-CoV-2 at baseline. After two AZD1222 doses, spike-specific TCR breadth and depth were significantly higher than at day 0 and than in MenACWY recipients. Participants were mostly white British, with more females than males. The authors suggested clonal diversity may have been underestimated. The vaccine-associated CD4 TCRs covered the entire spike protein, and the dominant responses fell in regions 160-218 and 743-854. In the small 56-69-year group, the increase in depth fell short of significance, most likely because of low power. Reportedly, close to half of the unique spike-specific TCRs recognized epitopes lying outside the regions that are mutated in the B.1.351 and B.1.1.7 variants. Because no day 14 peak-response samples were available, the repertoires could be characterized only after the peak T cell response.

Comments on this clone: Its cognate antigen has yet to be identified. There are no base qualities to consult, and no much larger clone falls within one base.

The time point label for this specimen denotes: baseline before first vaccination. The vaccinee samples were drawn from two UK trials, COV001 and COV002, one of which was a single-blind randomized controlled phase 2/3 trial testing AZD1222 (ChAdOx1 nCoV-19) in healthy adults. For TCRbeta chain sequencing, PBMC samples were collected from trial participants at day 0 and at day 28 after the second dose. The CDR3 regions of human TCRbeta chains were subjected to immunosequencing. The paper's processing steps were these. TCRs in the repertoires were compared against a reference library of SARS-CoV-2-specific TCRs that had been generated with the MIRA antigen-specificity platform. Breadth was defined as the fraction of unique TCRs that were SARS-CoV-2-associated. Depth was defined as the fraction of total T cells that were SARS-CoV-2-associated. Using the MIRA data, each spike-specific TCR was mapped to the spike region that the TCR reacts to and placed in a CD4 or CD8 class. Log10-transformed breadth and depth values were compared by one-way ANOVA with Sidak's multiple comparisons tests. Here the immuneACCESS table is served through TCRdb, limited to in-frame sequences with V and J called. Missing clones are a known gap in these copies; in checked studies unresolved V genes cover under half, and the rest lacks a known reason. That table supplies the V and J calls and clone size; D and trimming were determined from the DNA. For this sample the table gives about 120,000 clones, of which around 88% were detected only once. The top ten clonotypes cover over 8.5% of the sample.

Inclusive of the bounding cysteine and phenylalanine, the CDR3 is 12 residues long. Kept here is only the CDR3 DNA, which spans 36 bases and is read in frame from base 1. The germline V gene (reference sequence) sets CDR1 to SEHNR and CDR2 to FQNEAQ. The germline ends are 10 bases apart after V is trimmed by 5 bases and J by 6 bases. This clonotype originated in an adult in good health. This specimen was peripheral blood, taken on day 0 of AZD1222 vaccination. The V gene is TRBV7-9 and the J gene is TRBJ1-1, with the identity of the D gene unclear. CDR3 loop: CASSPGTPEAFF. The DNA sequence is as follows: TGTGCCAGCAGCCCGGGAACGCCTGAAGCTTTCTTT.